This T cell receptor (beta chain) is drawn from a study of T cell repertoires in cytomegalovirus infection. The overall study: Recently identified HLA-C-restricted CMV epitopes were among the peptides used. Public signatures in TCR beta pointed to CMV infection and matching HLA type.

Study-level findings and limits: Identification of carriers of CMV plus the relevant HLA was achieved through cumulative public TCR beta family frequency. HLA-C-restricted TCR beta clonotypes specific for CMV led the ex vivo response.

With regard to this clonotype: The antigen remains undetermined.

TCRdb reprocessed the reads with MiXCR, giving one entry per CDR3 protein. Altogether some 920,000 distinct CDR3 sequences are present, roughly 30% being singletons, with the ten largest covering 13%. The source is a human donor in good health (CMV status not recorded). Some clones in this sample may be carry-over from other donors' samples. Material: cultured CD8+ T cells from PBMCs, obtained from culture after CMV antigen stimulation.

CDR3 nucleotides: TGTGCCAGCCGATATGGGGCGAGCACCGGGGAGCTGTTTTTT. Translating gives CASRYGASTGELFF. The V and J genes are TRBV27 and TRBJ2-2; possibly TRBD1 for D (5 bases). Germline CDR1 and CDR2: MNHEY and SMNVEV (reference sequence). The CDR3 consists of 14 residues. V lost 8 bases to trimming and J lost 4 bases, with 14 bases between them.